Presented here are 25 T cell receptor beta chains from one specimen sequenced in a study of Graves' ophthalmopathy and Graves' hyperthyroidism. TCR beta CDR3 regions were amplified from RNA transcripts. A first-round RT-PCR used HTBI primers, followed by a second-round multiplex PCR. TCRdb independently ran MiXCR on the multiplex PCR reads; one entry per CDR3 protein. Among hundreds of thousands of distinct CDR3 sequences listed, roughly 39% were seen once. Sequenced input: peripheral blood. These receptors were obtained from an adult man with Graves' ophthalmopathy.

This clonotype showed up many times. The chain carries TRBV7-8 and TRBJ1-1, with a possible D match to TRBD1 (6 bases). The V and J ends lost 1 base and 3 bases respectively, with 6 bases between them. This CDR3 is 13 amino acids long. Germline V CDR1 and CDR2: SGHVS, FQNEAQ. CDR3: CASSLGTDTEAFF. The CDR3 DNA sequence: TGTGCCAGCAGCTTAGGGACAGACACTGAAGCTTTCTTT.

This chain connects TRBV2 to TRBJ1-5; D unresolved. Per the germline V gene, CDR1 is SNHLY and CDR2 is FYNNEI. The CDR3 extends over 15 amino acids. Between the trimmed V and J ends, which lost 0 bases and 3 bases, there was a span of 9 bases. The CDR3 sequence: CASSEAPGSNQPQHF. CDR3 in DNA: TGTGCCAGCAGTGAAGCGCCAGGATCCAATCAGCCCCAGCATTTT. The full variable domain, rest sourced from reference TRBV2 and TRBJ1-5, is EPEVTQTPSHQVTQMGQEVILRCVPISNHLYFYWYRQILGQKVEFLVSFYNNEISEKSEIFDDQFSVERPDGSNFTLKIRSTKLEDSAMYFCASSEAPGSNQPQHFGDGTRLSIL.

In this sample, this clonotype turned up a few times. This chain uses TRBV4-2 with TRBJ2-3; 9 bases map to TRBD2. The CDR3 loop spans 15 amino acids. Germline V lookup: CDR1 LGHNA, CDR2 YNFKEQ. Germline trimming cut 0 bases from V and 4 bases from J; bases unmatched to any gene: 2. In DNA, the CDR3 is TGTGCCAGCAGCCAAGATGCGGGGGGGCCAGATACGCAGTATTTT. Translated, it gives CASSQDAGGPDTQYF.

CDR3 sequence reads: CASGATTGGYEQYF. The CDR3 bases are TGCGCCAGCGGCGCCACGACAGGGGGCTACGAGCAGTACTTC. The chain has TRBV5-1 and TRBJ2-7, with 9 bases identical to TRBD1. The trim removed 7 bases at V and 3 bases at J, leaving 8 bases unmatched. This CDR3 spans 14 amino acids. Germline V gives CDR1 SGHRS, CDR2 YFSETQ.

The chain uses TRBV7-3 and TRBJ2-7, with TRBD1 as a possible D gene (5 bases). The CDR3 is 16 residues long. V shed 2 bases and J shed 3 bases, with 17 bases lying between them. Germline-derived CDR1 and CDR2 are SGHTA and FQGTGA. Here the CDR3 DNA reads TGTGCCAGCAGCTTAGCGCGTGGTAGCAGGGTCTACGAGCAGTACTTC. Translated, it gives CASSLARGSRVYEQYF. Combining the CDR3 with reference TRBV7-3 and TRBJ2-7 gives the whole variable domain GAGVSQTPSNKVTEKGKYVELRCDPISGHTALYWYRQSLGQGPEFLIYFQGTGAADDSGLPNDRFFAVRPEGSVSTLKIQRTERGDSAVYLCASSLARGSRVYEQYFGPGTRLTVT.

This chain links TRBV7-9 with TRBJ2-7; 11 bases align to TRBD1. After removal of 11 bases from V and 3 bases from J, the junction contained 3 bases not matched to a gene. This CDR3 has 12 residues. Germline lookup yields CDR1 SEHNR and CDR2 FQNEAQ (reference sequence). CDR3 region: CAWGTGGYEQYF. As DNA, the CDR3 is TGTGCCTGGGGGACAGGGGGCTACGAGCAGTACTTC.

This clonotype was found many times. V is TRBV5-1 and J is TRBJ2-6; TRBD1 matches 8 bases. This CDR3 comprises 18 residues. J was trimmed by 4 bases and V by 5 bases; bases with no gene match: 14. Germline V gene sequence: CDR1 SGHRS, CDR2 YFSETQ. CDR3 sequence: CASRPGTGTPFGANVLTF. DNA of the CDR3: TGCGCCAGCAGACCCGGGACAGGCACCCCTTTCGGGGCCAACGTCCTGACTTTC. The full variable domain, in which reference TRBV5-1 and TRBJ2-6 provide the parts outside the CDR3, is KAGVTQTPRYLIKTRGQQVTLSCSPISGHRSVSWYQQTPGQGLQFLFEYFSETQRNKGNFPGRFSGRQFSNSRSEMNVSTLELGDSALYLCASRPGTGTPFGANVLTFGAGSRLTVL.

Ten or more counts support this clonotype. This rearrangement joins TRBV29-1 to TRBJ2-5, with 13 bases lining up with TRBD2. Losses at the gene ends were 7 bases for V and 5 bases for J; bases not matched to a gene: 4. The CDR3 covers 13 residues. Germline assignment: CDR1 SQVTM and CDR2 ANQGSEA. DNA for the CDR3: TGCAGCGGAACTAGCGGGGGGGCGGAGACCCAGTACTTC. Protein product: CSGTSGGAETQYF.

This chain uses TRBV7-2 with TRBJ1-6, with D possibly being TRBD1 (5 bases). Germline values: CDR1 SGHTA, CDR2 FQGNSA. The ends were cut back, 5 bases at V and 15 bases at J, with 23 bases in the middle. CDR3 length: 15 amino acids. The CDR3 DNA is TGTGCCAGCAGCACCTACCGGGACGGACTGGGTATCCTCCACTTT. Translating gives CASSTYRDGLGILHF. The full variable domain, its missing parts supplied by reference TRBV7-2 and TRBJ1-6, is GAGVSQSPSNKVTEKGKDVELRCDPISGHTALYWYRQSLGQGLEFLIYFQGNSAPDKSGLPSDRFSAERTGGSVSTLTIQRTQQEDSAVYLCASSTYRDGLGILHFGNGTRLTVT.

This clonotype was recorded only once. CDR3 DNA: TGTGCCAGCAGCCTCCGGGACAGGGGTGGTGAAAAACTGTTTTTT. Amino acids: CASSLRDRGGEKLFF. V and J are TRBV14 and TRBJ1-4, with TRBD1 matching over 10 bases. The CDR3 sequence is 15 residues long. Germline V lookup: CDR1 SGHDN, CDR2 FVKESK. V lost 4 bases, J lost 7 bases, and 6 bases stayed unmatched.

A note on this clonotype: The conserved phenylalanine or tryptophan is not found at the CDR3 terminus, so this likely reflects a read error. This rearrangement joins TRBV6-6 to TRBJ2-5, with D perhaps matching TRBD1 (5 bases). V dropped 5 bases and J dropped 4 bases, with 11 bases sitting between them. Germline assignment: CDR1 MNHNY and CDR2 SVGAGI (reference sequence). CDR3 length equals 13 residues. CDR3 in amino acids: CASSVRGGETQYS. The CDR3 DNA reads TGTGCCAGCAGTGTAAGGGGTGGAGAGACCCAGTACTCC.

This clonotype was counted a few times. The J gene is TRBJ2-2, the V gene TRBV19, with 7 bases identical to TRBD1. The CDR3 is 15 residues long. V lost 4 bases to trimming and J lost 7 bases; unmatched junction nucleotides: 9. Germline V lookup: CDR1 LNHDA, CDR2 SQIVND (reference sequence). CDR3 protein: CASSKKKQGHGELFF. The CDR3 region has the DNA TGTGCCAGTAGTAAGAAGAAACAGGGGCACGGGGAGCTGTTTTTT.

This clonotype was seen a handful of times. Germline and junction disagree at one end, which may indicate a read error. The chain couples TRBV10-3 to TRBJ2-7; D ambiguous. CDR1 ENHRY and CDR2 SYGVKD come from the germline V gene. This CDR3 spans 16 amino acids. CDR3: CASSFPTDGLAYEQYF. As DNA, the CDR3 is TGTGCCAGCAGTTTCCCGACTGACGGTCTCGCCTACGAGCAGTACTTC.

This clonotype was detected many times. The V call is TRBV12-3 or TRBV12-4, the J call TRBJ1-2; D unresolved. CDR3 length: 14 amino acids. Trimming removed 2 bases from V and 7 bases from J, with 14 bases in between. In DNA, the CDR3 is TGTGCCAGCAGTTTAAATCAAGGGTCGGGTGGCTACACCTTC. This gives the protein CASSLNQGSGGYTF.

There are a few counts of this clonotype. The chain recombines TRBV6-5 with TRBJ2-2, with 12 bases that match TRBD2. CDR1 and CDR2 from the germline V gene are MNHEY and SVGAGI. The CDR3 runs 17 residues. J lost 0 bases, V lost 4 bases, and 3 bases had no gene match. The CDR3 here is CASSFLAGGSNTGELFF. CDR3 coding DNA: TGTGCCAGCAGTTTCCTAGCGGGAGGGTCGAACACCGGGGAGCTGTTTTTT.

Comments on this clonotype: Mismatch with germline at one junction end may stem from a read error. This CDR3 reads CASSQGGATGLGYEQYF. CDR3 coding DNA: TGTGCCAGCAGCCAAGGGGGGGCGACAGGGCTAGGGTACGAGCAGTACTTC. The chain combines TRBV4-1 with TRBJ2-7; D may correspond to TRBD1 or TRBD2 (7 bases each). Germline V lookup: CDR1 MGHRA, CDR2 YSYEKL. The CDR3 is 17 residues long.

Only a few counts were recorded for this clonotype. This rearrangement joins TRBV7-3 to TRBJ1-1; D is ambiguous. Trimming took 6 bases from V and 4 from J, leaving 18 bases between them. The germline gives CDR1 SGHTA, CDR2 FQGTGA. The CDR3 length is 15 residues. The CDR3: CASSSPGVGVTEAFF. The CDR3 region has the DNA TGTGCCAGCAGTTCCCCCGGAGTCGGGGTCACTGAAGCTTTCTTT.

This clonotype was detected ten times or more. The chain combines TRBV7-2 with TRBJ1-3, with a weak D call TRBD1 (6 bases). CDR3 length: 15 amino acids. Trimming removed 5 bases at V and 4 bases at J, with 15 bases between. Per germline, CDR1 SGHTA and CDR2 FQGNSA. The CDR3 reads CASSRPQGQGNTIYF. CDR3 nucleotide sequence: TGTGCCAGCAGCCGCCCTCAGGGGCAGGGAAACACCATATATTTT.

The CDR3 nucleotides read TGTGCCAGCAGGGGGGACAGGGGAGAAGAGACCCAGTACTTC. It translates to CASRGDRGEETQYF. J is TRBJ2-5 and V is TRBV25-1; TRBD1 aligns across 10 bases. Germline V gene lookup returns CDR1 MGHDK and CDR2 SYGVNS. The CDR3 runs to 14 residues. The J segment lost 3 bases and the V segment lost 6 bases, leaving 4 bases of the junction unmatched.

This clonotype was counted many times. The rearrangement uses TRBV6-5 and TRBJ1-6; unclear D gene. The V and J ends lost 6 bases and 5 bases respectively, with 14 bases between them. Germline V gene sequence: CDR1 MNHEY, CDR2 SVGAGI. The CDR3 totals 15 residues. The CDR3 coding sequence is TGTGCCAGCAGGCGATCCGGGATCGATAATTCACCCCTCCACTTT. It yields the protein CASRRSGIDNSPLHF.

Comments on this clonotype: An end of the junction differs from the germline gene, which may be a read error. CDR3 sequence reads: CASSERSGSWQETQYF. The DNA for the CDR3 is TGTGCCAGCAGTGAAAGGAGCGGGAGTTGGCAAGAGACCCAGTACTTC. The chain recombines TRBV10-3 with TRBJ2-5; TRBD2 agrees at 8 bases. Germline CDR1 and CDR2: ENHRY and SYGVKD. This CDR3 spans 16 amino acids.

This clonotype appeared many times. The V gene is TRBV25-1, the J gene TRBJ1-2; D remains ambiguous. Germline V CDR1 and CDR2: MGHDK, SYGVNS. This CDR3 has 13 amino acids. The V gene lost 5 bases and the J gene lost 2 bases, with 9 bases spanning the gap. The CDR3 sequence: CASSHPVNYGYTF. The CDR3 DNA follows: TGTGCCAGCAGTCATCCGGTCAACTATGGCTACACCTTC.

This clonotype was observed at least ten times. The V call is TRBV10-3, the J call TRBJ1-6, with 8 bases aligning to TRBD1. The junction had 5 bases not matched to a gene; V was cut back by 3 bases and J by 10 bases. This CDR3 contains 14 residues. Germline V gene lookup returns CDR1 ENHRY and CDR2 SYGVKD. CDR3 sequence reads: CAISDGTGGSPLHF. CDR3 nucleotides: TGTGCCATCAGTGATGGTACAGGGGGATCACCCCTCCACTTT.

Points on this clonotype: Since a much larger clone is just one base distant, this may be a read error. The gene calls are TRBV12-3 or TRBV12-4 and TRBJ1-6; D gene uncertain. The CDR3 length is 12 residues. The CDR3 region is CASGGRDSPLHF. The CDR3 bases are TGTGCTAGTGGAGGGAGAGACTCACCCCTCCACTTT.

This clonotype was seen just once. CDR3 region: CASSISDRLGTEAFF. The CDR3 bases are TGTGCCAGTAGTATATCTGACAGACTGGGAACTGAAGCTTTCTTT. J is TRBJ1-1 and V is TRBV19; weak D call: TRBD1 (5 bases). Germline V CDR1 and CDR2: LNHDA, SQIVND (reference sequence). V lost 2 bases and J 5 bases, leaving 15 bases between the germline ends. CDR3 size: 15 residues.